One and the same sample provided the 10 T cell receptor beta chains below, sequenced in a study of blood T cell repertoires in COVID-19. Sequencing used immunoSEQ multiplex PCR; TCRdb keeps in-frame clones, though not all of them. Counted here are about 440,000 clones, roughly 91% occurring once; the ten biggest clones make up 4% to 5.5%. Material: peripheral blood. Receptor source: a woman under 40 with acute or convalescent COVID-19.

The chain has TRBV25-1 and TRBJ2-2; tentative D call: TRBD1 (5 bases). Between the trimmed V and J ends, which lost 2 bases and 3 bases, there was a span of 10 bases. Germline CDR1 is MGHDK and CDR2 is SYGVNS. The CDR3 spans 15 residues. CDR3 in amino acids: CASSEDKTDTGELFF. The CDR3 nucleotides are TGTGCCAGCAGTGAAGATAAGACAGACACCGGGGAGCTGTTTTTT.

The V call is TRBV21-1, the J call TRBJ1-4; TRBD1 is the table's D call, not checked against the DNA. TRBV21-1 is given as a pseudogene. The CDR3 is made up of 17 amino acids. Here the CDR3 DNA reads TGTGCCAGCAGCAAAGTCGTCCTAAACAGGGCCGAGTATAAACTGTTTTTT. Translated, it gives CASSKVVLNRAEYKLFF.

The V and J genes are TRBV28 and TRBJ1-2; possible D gene TRBD1, 6 bases. Per germline, CDR1 MDHEN and CDR2 SYDVKM. V shed 6 bases and J shed 4 bases, with 18 bases lying between them. The CDR3 contains 15 residues. The CDR3 bases are TGTGCCAGCAGGTCTAAGGGGGTGTCTATCTATGGCTACACCTTC. Translating it yields CASRSKGVSIYGYTF.

This chain links TRBV2 with TRBJ2-5; 8 bases match TRBD1. CDR3 size: 12 residues. Trimming cost V 6 bases and J 4 bases; bases outside gene matches: 1. CDR1 is SNHLY and CDR2 is FYNNEI in the germline V gene. CDR3 sequence reads: CASSGTGETQYF. DNA for the CDR3: TGTGCCAGCAGCGGGACAGGAGAGACCCAGTACTTC.

The chain has TRBV7-9 and TRBJ2-7; TRBD2 is a possible D gene (6 bases). The CDR3 contains 14 residues. V was cut by 6 bases and J by 3 bases, with 15 bases left in between. CDR1 is SEHNR, CDR2 FQNEAQ, per germline (reference sequence). The CDR3 DNA sequence: TGTGCCAGCAGTCCCGGGACTGCCTACTACGAGCAGTACTTC. Its protein is CASSPGTAYYEQYF. The whole variable domain, filled in from reference TRBV7-9 and TRBJ2-7, reads DTGVSQNPRHKITKRGQNVTFRCDPISEHNRLYWYRQTLGQGPEFLTYFQNEAQLEKSRLLSDRFSAERPKGSFSTLEIQRTEQGDSAMYLCASSPGTAYYEQYFGPGTRLTVT.

The chain has TRBV18 and TRBJ1-1; a possible D gene is TRBD1 (6 bases). Germline assignment: CDR1 KGHSH and CDR2 LQKENI. This CDR3 has 16 residues. V shed 5 bases and J shed 6 bases, with 22 bases lying between them. The CDR3 sequence is CASSSDLLQGKSEAFF. The CDR3 DNA reads TGTGCCAGCTCATCCGACCTATTACAGGGTAAATCTGAAGCTTTCTTT.

The rearrangement uses TRBV2 and TRBJ1-1, with no clear D. The germline V gene encodes CDR1 SNHLY and CDR2 FYNNEI. V was shortened by 6 bases and J by 2 bases, with 16 bases between the two germline ends. CDR3 length equals 15 residues. The CDR3 sequence is CASSLGLNTNTEAFF. CDR3 coding DNA: TGTGCCAGCAGCCTTGGACTTAATACTAACACTGAAGCTTTCTTT.

This clone was recorded once. Here the CDR3 reads CASRDRGSYNSPLHF. CDR3 sequence (DNA): TGTGCCAGTAGGGACAGGGGGTCCTATAATTCACCCCTCCACTTT. The V call is TRBV19, the J call TRBJ1-6, with TRBD1 matching over 10 bases. V lost 6 bases and J lost 1; bases outside the gene matches: 0. The germline gives CDR1 LNHDA, CDR2 SQIVND (reference sequence). The CDR3 totals 15 residues.

The chain couples TRBV4-2 to TRBJ1-6, with a weak D call TRBD1 (5 bases). Germline-derived CDR1 and CDR2 are LGHNA and YNFKEQ. V lost 0 bases and J 8 bases, leaving 11 bases between the germline ends. CDR3 size: 15 residues. CDR3 residues: CASSQDRGVDSPLHF. CDR3 nucleotides: TGTGCCAGCAGCCAAGATCGGGGGGTGGATTCACCCCTCCACTTT.

The chain joins TRBV18 to TRBJ2-5; D is undetermined. This CDR3 has 12 residues. The V end was cut by 3 bases, the J end by 9 bases, with 11 bases between. Germline CDR1 KGHSH, CDR2 LQKENI. The CDR3 bases are TGTGCCAGCTCACCCGGTCTCGTGTCCCAGTACTTC. Translation gives CASSPGLVSQYF.